These T cell receptor beta chains were read from a single sample in a study of tumor-infiltrating lymphocytes in primary liver carcinoma. Via MiXCR, TCRdb re-called the multiplex PCR reads, giving one row per CDR3 protein. The sample has fewer than 350,000 distinct CDR3 sequences; less than 65% are singletons. The sample was peripheral blood. These receptors were taken from a man aged 35-49 years with primary liver carcinoma and hepatitis B virus infection. Each CDR3 is given with its conserved first and last residue. The D gene is left open where the match is weak. Clone size is not always given. Where it is, it says once, few, many or a class for expanded clones.

D,J,size,V,CDR3,DNA
-,TRBJ2-3,-,TRBV11-2,CASTLVTGRQYF,TGTGCCAGCACCTTAGTAACTGGGAGGCAGTATTTT
TRBD1,TRBJ1-2,-,TRBV11-2,CASRDARDRNFGCTF,TGTGCCAGCAGAGACGCCCGGGACAGGAACTTCGGCTGCACCTTC
TRBD2,TRBJ2-3,-,TRBV28,CVSSFRSLAGGTDTQYF,TGTGTCAGCAGTTTCCGATCCCTAGCGGGAGGCACAGATACGCAGTATTTT
TRBD1,TRBJ1-1,many,TRBV29-1,CSVQQGQGNTEAFF,TGCAGCGTGCAACAAGGACAGGGGAACACTGAAGCTTTCTTT
-,TRBJ1-2,-,TRBV11-2,CPSSPAGWVYRDGYTF,TGTCCCAGCAGCCCGGCCGGCTGGGTTTATCGTGATGGCTACACCTTC
TRBD1,TRBJ1-6,many,TRBV12-3/TRBV12-4,CASSTRTGGGSPLHF,TGTGCCAGCAGTACCAGGACAGGGGGAGGGTCACCCCTCCACTTT
-,TRBJ2-3,few,TRBV19,CASSIILWSDTQYF,TGTGCCAGTAGTATAATTCTCTGGTCGGATACGCAGTATTTT
-,TRBJ1-1,few,TRBV14,CASSQQVNTEAFF,TGTGCCAGCAGTCAACAGGTGAACACTGAAGCTTTCTTT
TRBD1,TRBJ1-1,-,TRBV11-2,CTSSLRDRVSETFF,TGTACCAGCAGCTTACGGGACAGGGTCTCTGAAACTTTCTTT
TRBD2,TRBJ2-7,-,TRBV11-2,CASSFGGASGSLYEQYF,TGTGCCAGCAGCTTCGGAGGGGCTAGCGGGAGTCTCTACGAGCAGTACTTC
-,TRBJ2-7,-,TRBV4-2,CASGQDRLHGVNEQYF,TGTGCCAGCGGCCAAGATAGGTTGCACGGGGTCAACGAGCAGTACTTC
TRBD2,TRBJ2-7,-,TRBV7-9,CASSLPGLASEQYF,TGTGCCAGCAGCCTACCCGGACTAGCCTCCGAGCAGTACTTC
-,TRBJ1-6,-,TRBV6-1,CAIYPGSYNSPLHF,TGTGCCATCTATCCGGGCTCCTATAATTCACCCCTCCACTTT
-,TRBJ1-1,once,TRBV11-3,CASSLDGRSRIEAFF,TGTGCCAGCAGCTTAGATGGAAGGAGTCGGATTGAAGCTTTCTTT
TRBD2,TRBJ2-7,many,TRBV4-1,CASSQDGSGRGHEQYF,TGCGCCAGCAGCCAAGATGGTAGCGGGAGAGGCCACGAGCAGTACTTC
-,TRBJ2-3,-,TRBV29-1,CSASGAVTDTQYF,TGCAGTGCCTCGGGGGCAGTCACAGATACGCAGTATTTT
-,TRBJ2-7,many,TRBV11-2,CASSEGRGTTYERYF,TGTGCCAGCAGCGAGGGCAGGGGCACAACCTACGAGCGGTACTTC
-,TRBJ2-5,many,TRBV12-3/TRBV12-4,CASSLAQEAAQETQYF,TGTGCCAGCAGTTTAGCGCAGGAGGCAGCTCAAGAGACCCAGTACTTC
-,TRBJ1-5,-,TRBV28,CASNLTGSPPYQPQHF,TGTGCCAGCAATCTCACGGGGAGTCCTCCCTATCAGCCCCAGCATTTT
-,TRBJ1-6,-,TRBV28,CASSLGRVSLLHF,TGTGCCAGCAGTTTAGGTCGAGTTTCACTCCTCCACTTT
-,TRBJ1-5,many,TRBV6-2/TRBV6-3,CASSLAGANQPQHF,TGTGCCAGCAGTCTAGCAGGGGCTAATCAGCCCCAGCATTTT
-,TRBJ2-7,once,TRBV11-2,CASSTHRSVQYF,TGTGCCAGCAGCACCCACAGGAGCGTGCAGTACTTC
-,TRBJ2-4,-,TRBV4-2,CTSSQEDLVYF,TGTACCAGCAGCCAAGAGGACCTAGTGTACTTC
-,TRBJ2-7,-,TRBV4-2,CASSHIGRGKQYF,TGTGCCAGCAGCCATATAGGACGTGGCAAGCAGTACTTC
-,TRBJ2-1,-,TRBV6-6,CASSYKGDSYDEQFF,TGTGCCAGCAGTTACAAGGGGGACTCCTACGATGAGCAGTTCTTC
-,TRBJ2-7,-,TRBV11-2,CASSSHTGSYEQYF,TGTGCAAGCAGCTCGCATACAGGGAGCTACGAGCAGTACTTC
TRBD1,TRBJ2-7,-,TRBV6-2/TRBV6-3,CASTEGQGSSYEQYF,TGTGCCAGCACGGAGGGACAGGGGTCGTCCTACGAGCAGTACTTC
-,TRBJ1-5,-,TRBV6-1,CASSESWMPQHF,TGTGCCAGTAGTGAAAGTTGGATGCCCCAGCATTTT
TRBD1,TRBJ2-7,-,TRBV7-8,CASSPEPGTAPFEQYF,TGTGCCAGCAGCCCGGAGCCCGGGACAGCCCCTTTTGAGCAGTACTTC
-,TRBJ2-3,-,TRBV12-3/TRBV12-4,CASSHRRMVRRDTQYF,TGTGCCAGCAGTCATCGGAGGATGGTAAGAAGAGATACGCAGTATTTT
-,TRBJ2-1,few,TRBV11-2,CASSLYRLANEQFF,TGTGCCAGCAGCTTATACCGGCTAGCTAATGAGCAGTTTTTC
TRBD2,TRBJ2-1,-,TRBV9,CASSLGTSGRHEQFF,TGTGCCAGCAGCCTCGGGACTAGCGGGAGGCATGAGCAGTTCTTC
-,TRBJ1-1,-,TRBV6-1,CASSGSGQSEAFF,TGTGCCAGCAGTGGCTCCGGACAGTCTGAAGCTTTCTTT
TRBD1,TRBJ2-7,many,TRBV4-3,CASSQAQGDYEQYF,TGCGCCAGCAGCCAAGCACAGGGGGACTACGAGCAGTACTTC
-,TRBJ2-1,-,TRBV5-6,CASSLDKGIYNEQFF,TGTGCCAGCAGTCTAGACAAGGGCATTTACAATGAGCAGTTCTTC
TRBD2,TRBJ2-1,-,TRBV11-2,CASITRLAGAILSYNEQFF,TGTGCCAGCATCACACGACTAGCGGGAGCGATTCTCTCCTATAATGAGCAGTTCTTC
-,TRBJ2-3,-,TRBV11-2,CASNLISGSTDTQYF,TGCGCCAGCAACTTAATCAGCGGGAGCACAGATACGCAGTATTTT
-,TRBJ2-7,-,TRBV5-5,CASSNRELVDLEQYF,TGTGCCAGCAGCAATCGAGAGCTAGTGGACCTTGAGCAGTACTTC
-,TRBJ1-5,many,TRBV12-3/TRBV12-4,CASSLTEGSNQPQHF,TGTGCCAGCAGCCTGACAGAGGGTAGCAATCAGCCCCAGCATTTT
-,TRBJ2-7,-,TRBV5-6,CTSSLVTDDTYEQYF,TGTACCAGCAGCTTGGTCACCGACGACACCTACGAGCAGTACTTC
-,TRBJ2-2,-,TRBV28,CVSSNREGGNTGELFF,TGTGTCAGCAGCAACCGTGAGGGGGGTAACACCGGGGAGCTGTTTTTT
-,TRBJ2-5,-,TRBV5-1,CASSREIGSGQEPQYF,TGCGCCAGCAGCAGGGAGATAGGATCGGGCCAAGAGCCCCAGTACTTC
TRBD2,TRBJ2-2,-,TRBV7-2,CAESGRVPTGELFF,TGTGCAGAGAGCGGGAGGGTACCCACCGGGGAGCTGTTTTTT
-,TRBJ1-2,-,TRBV28,CASSLTTYGYTF,TGTGCCAGCAGTTTGACGACCTATGGCTACACCTTC
-,TRBJ2-7,many,TRBV6-5,CASSYSVAGTDSYEQYF,TGTGCCAGCAGTTACTCGGTCGCGGGGACAGATTCCTACGAGCAGTACTTC
-,TRBJ2-5,-,TRBV11-2,CASSLETEETQYF,TGTGCCAGTAGCCTGGAGACGGAAGAGACACAGTACTTC
TRBD2,TRBJ2-7,-,TRBV5-1,CASSLAGGFAYDQYF,TGCGCCAGCAGCCTAGCGGGAGGATTTGCCTACGATCAGTACTTC
TRBD2,TRBJ2-1,-,TRBV4-2,CANSQLSGSAVYNEQFF,TGTGCCAACAGCCAACTGAGCGGGAGTGCCGTCTACAATGAGCAGTTCTTC
TRBD2,TRBJ2-7,-,TRBV20-1,CSASRGLADAGSEQYF,TGCAGTGCTAGCAGGGGACTAGCGGACGCCGGGAGTGAGCAGTACTTC
TRBD1,TRBJ1-6,many,TRBV6-1,CASRTGGANSPLHF,TGTGCCAGCAGGACAGGGGGCGCGAATTCACCCCTCCACTTT